Each of the 28 T cell receptor beta chains below was sequenced from the same sample in a study of metastatic and nonmetastatic thyroid tumors. Prior to thyroid surgery, none of the patients had received any treatment. Via MiXCR, TCRdb re-called the PCR reads. The sample has roughly 90,000 clones, more than 13% seen once; the top ten hold 3.6%. The sample comprised blood. These receptors originate from a female donor with papillary thyroid cancer or a benign thyroid nodule (not recorded which). Some clones in this sample may be carry-over from other donors' samples.

This clone has ten or more counts. The chain uses TRBV2 and TRBJ2-1; 15 bases line up with TRBD2. Germline trimming cut 7 bases from V and 2 bases from J; bases unmatched to any gene: 6. Germline V lookup: CDR1 SNHLY, CDR2 FYNNEI. The CDR3 is 17 amino acids. The CDR3 DNA is TGTGCCAGCAAATGGACTAGCGGGGGGGAACCCTACAATGAGCAGTTCTTC. It encodes CASKWTSGGEPYNEQFF.

This clone was picked up a small number of times. Given a much more abundant clone one base away, this may be a read error. This specimen includes other DNA sequences encoding the same CDR3. The rearrangement links TRBV20-1 to TRBJ1-6; D remains ambiguous. The CDR3 is 10 amino acids. The V gene's germline CDR1 is DFQATT and CDR2 SNEGSKA (reference sequence). V was trimmed by 7 bases and J by 10 bases, leaving 8 bases between them. The CDR3, as DNA: TGCAGTGTTAGGTCCTCACCCCTCCACTTT. Translating it yields CSVRSSPLHF.

This clone appeared many times. The V and J genes are TRBV19 and TRBJ2-7, with D possibly being TRBD2 (7 bases). The V and J ends lost 6 bases and 2 bases respectively, with 17 bases between them. Germline V gene sequence: CDR1 LNHDA, CDR2 SQIVND (reference sequence). The CDR3 length is 15 residues. The CDR3 is CASRGGGGSAYEQYF. For the CDR3, the DNA is TGTGCCAGTAGAGGGGGGGGGGGGTCCGCCTACGAGCAGTACTTC.

This clone came up many times. This chain joins TRBV7-9 and TRBJ2-7; possible D gene TRBD2, 6 bases. Germline CDR1 is SEHNR and CDR2 is FQNEAQ (reference sequence). V shed 5 bases and J shed 6 bases, with 8 bases lying between them. This CDR3 region has 11 residues. The CDR3 sequence is CASSPGLEQYF. DNA for the CDR3: TGTGCCAGCAGCCCGGGACTCGAGCAGTACTTC.

In its sample, this clone was seen many times. This sequence joins TRBV4-2 and TRBJ2-7; D is perhaps TRBD1 (5 bases). V was cut by 0 bases and J by 4 bases, with 10 bases left in between. The CDR3 sequence is 14 residues long. Germline CDR1 reads LGHNA; CDR2 reads YNFKEQ. The CDR3 DNA reads as TGTGCCAGCAGCCAAGATCAGAAGGGGTACGAGCAGTACTTC. This gives the protein CASSQDQKGYEQYF.

This clone has just a few counts. One end of the junction is discordant with germline, which a read error may explain. This sequence joins TRBV6-2 or TRBV6-3 and TRBJ1-5, with D unresolved. The V gene's germline CDR1 is MNHEY and CDR2 SVGEGT. CDR3 length equals 13 residues. CDR3 region: CASSYRENQPQHF. The CDR3, as DNA: TGCGCCAGCAGTTATAGAGAGAATCAGCCACAGCATTTT.

This clone was counted ten times or more. This rearrangement joins TRBV11-2 to TRBJ1-2; the match to TRBD1 covers 9 bases. CDR3 size: 14 residues. Trimming cost V 1 base and J 11 bases; bases outside gene matches: 8. The germline V gene encodes CDR1 SGHAT and CDR2 FQNNGV. This CDR3 is CASSLVQGAQGYTF. For the CDR3, the DNA is TGTGCCAGCAGCTTAGTACAGGGGGCCCAAGGTTACACCTTC.

This clone was detected many times. V and J are TRBV4-1 and TRBJ2-7; 9 nucleotides match TRBD1. The CDR3 loop spans 17 amino acids. The germline V gene encodes CDR1 MGHRA and CDR2 YSYEKL. The V and J ends lost 1 base and 3 bases, in that order; junction bases with no gene match: 10. CDR3 DNA sequence: TGCGCCAGCAGCCAAGCTTTACTGGGACAGGGAGTCTACGAGCAGTACTTC. Translated: CASSQALLGQGVYEQYF.

The chain combines TRBV18 with TRBJ2-1; the match to TRBD2 covers 9 bases. Losses at the gene ends were 3 bases for V and 8 bases for J; bases not matched to a gene: 11. From germline, CDR1 is KGHSH and CDR2 LQKENI. This CDR3 region has 16 residues. The CDR3 sequence: CASSPQGIAGVDEQFF. The CDR3 nucleotides are TGTGCCAGCTCACCTCAAGGGATAGCGGGAGTGGATGAGCAGTTCTTC.

This chain uses TRBV28 with TRBJ1-5, with D possibly being TRBD1 (5 bases). V lost 5 bases, J lost 6 bases, and 14 bases lay in between. Germline-derived CDR1 and CDR2 are MDHEN and SYDVKM. This CDR3 is built from 14 residues. CDR3 amino acids: CASSPVGVCQPQHF. DNA of the CDR3: TGTGCCAGCAGTCCGGTGGGGGTGTGTCAGCCCCAGCATTTT.

Ten or more counts support this clone. The sample contains more than one DNA sequence encoding this CDR3. J is TRBJ1-6 and V is TRBV28, with no clear D. The germline V gene encodes CDR1 MDHEN and CDR2 SYDVKM. This CDR3 has 14 amino acids. V was shortened by 7 bases and J by 2 bases, with 9 bases between the two germline ends. The CDR3 is CASNSLPYNSPLHF. In DNA form, the CDR3 reads TGTGCCAGCAACAGTCTGCCCTATAATTCACCCCTCCACTTT.

The table lists this clone with many counts. The V and J genes are TRBV7-2 and TRBJ2-1, with TRBD1 matching 8 bases. With V trimmed by 6 bases and J by 8 bases, 9 bases remained unmatched. Germline CDR1 is SGHTA and CDR2 is FQGNSA. This CDR3 has 14 amino acids. This CDR3 is CASSSDRVHDEQFF. As DNA, the CDR3 is TGTGCCAGCAGTTCGGACAGGGTACATGATGAGCAGTTCTTC.

This clone was recorded at least ten times. The chain joins TRBV19 to TRBJ2-7, with TRBD2 matching over 8 bases. CDR3 length: 15 residues. Trimming took 9 bases from V and 1 from J; bases not matched to a gene: 11. From germline, CDR1 is LNHDA and CDR2 SQIVND (reference sequence). DNA of the CDR3: TGTGCCAGCCGGGGGGGAGGCGGCCATTCCTACGAGCAGTACTTC. It specifies CASRGGGGHSYEQYF.

This clone was recorded at least ten times. A much larger clone is a single base away; this may be a read error. Distinct nucleotide sequences in the sample also encode this CDR3. V is TRBV9 and J is TRBJ2-7; D uncertain. This CDR3 contains 11 residues. Germline values: CDR1 SGDLS, CDR2 YYNGEE. CDR3 sequence: CASSLPYGQYF. In nucleotides, the CDR3 is TGTGCCAGCAGCTTGCCCTACGGGCAGTACTTC.

Notes on this clone: Possible read error: a much larger clone is one base away. The chain is built from TRBV5-1 and TRBJ1-2, with 7 nucleotides matching TRBD1. Germline-derived CDR1 and CDR2 are SGHRS and YFSETQ. This CDR3 has 14 amino acids. The junction had 7 bases not matched to a gene; V was cut back by 0 bases and J by 8 bases. The CDR3 protein is CASSLAWTGGGYTF. In DNA, the CDR3 is TGCGCCAGCAGCTTGGCCTGGACAGGTGGGGGCTACACCTTC.

This clone was detected ten times or more. This chain's CDR3 is CSARYAGSWDNEQFF. In DNA, the CDR3 is TGCAGTGCTCGGTATGCGGGCTCCTGGGACAATGAGCAGTTCTTC. The chain recombines TRBV20-1 with TRBJ2-1; D might be TRBD2 (5 bases). The germline gives CDR1 DFQATT, CDR2 SNEGSKA (reference sequence). Trimming took off 5 bases at V and 5 bases at J, with 19 bases between the two ends. The CDR3 is made up of 15 amino acids.

This clone was found many times. The genes are TRBV5-6 and TRBJ2-7, with a weak D call TRBD2 (6 bases). This CDR3 comprises 11 residues. Germline loops: CDR1 SGHDT, CDR2 YYEEEE. The ends were cut back, 4 bases at V and 7 bases at J, with 9 bases in the middle. CDR3 in DNA: TGTGCCAGCAGCCCACGGGGGGAGCAGTACTTC. Translated, it gives CASSPRGEQYF.

Ten or more counts support this clone. CDR3 sequence (DNA): TGCAGTGCTAGTAGGGACCTCTACGAGCAGTACTTC. This codes for CSASRDLYEQYF. The genes are TRBV20-1 and TRBJ2-7; either TRBD1 or TRBD2 may supply D (5 bases each). Germline CDR1 is DFQATT and CDR2 is SNEGSKA (reference sequence). V lost 3 bases and J 3 bases, leaving 9 bases between the germline ends. The CDR3 spans 12 residues.

In this sample, this clone turned up many times. This chain connects TRBV20-1 to TRBJ1-1, with TRBD1 matching 8 bases. The V and J ends lost 5 bases and 4 bases, in that order; junction bases with no gene match: 6. Germline V gene data show CDR1 as DFQATT and CDR2 as SNEGSKA (reference sequence). The CDR3 loop spans 13 amino acids. CDR3 DNA: TGCAGTGCTCCGGACAGGGCCTTCACTGAAGCTTTCTTT. Translating it yields CSAPDRAFTEAFF.

This clone was detected ten times or more. The chain carries TRBV20-1 and TRBJ2-7; the match to TRBD1 covers 9 bases. CDR1 and CDR2 from the germline V gene are DFQATT and SNEGSKA (reference sequence). V lost 3 bases, J lost 4 bases, and 13 bases stayed unmatched. There are 16 residues in the CDR3. The CDR3 spells CSASPLGQGFVYEQYF. The CDR3 nucleotides are TGCAGTGCTAGCCCCCTGGGACAGGGATTTGTTTACGAGCAGTACTTC.

This clone was counted at least ten times. V gene TRBV6-2 or TRBV6-3 combines with J gene TRBJ1-2, with a weak D call TRBD1 (5 bases). The germline V and J ends were trimmed by 5 bases and 0 bases, with 13 bases remaining between them. The germline gives CDR1 MNHEY, CDR2 SVGEGT. The CDR3 has 15 amino acids. The chain's CDR3 is CASSPAGRTNYGYTF. In DNA form, the CDR3 reads TGTGCCAGCAGTCCGGCGGGGCGTACTAACTATGGCTACACCTTC.

This clone was counted ten times or more. This chain joins TRBV5-4 and TRBJ1-1, with D maybe TRBD1 (5 bases). This CDR3 region has 18 residues. Trimming shortened V by 2 bases and J by 1 base, and 21 bases separated the two germline ends. The V gene's germline CDR1 is SGHNT and CDR2 YYREEE (reference sequence). The DNA for the CDR3 is TGTGCCAGCAGCTTCCCCTGGGACGGCGGAGGGTGGAACACTGAAGCTTTCTTT. This gives the protein CASSFPWDGGGWNTEAFF.

This clone was detected ten times or more. The rearrangement links TRBV5-1 to TRBJ2-7; 9 bases map to TRBD1. Germline CDR1 is SGHRS and CDR2 is YFSETQ. Trimming removed 3 bases from V and 3 bases from J; junction bases left unmatched: 7. CDR3 length: 15 amino acids. The CDR3 spells CASSSGQGLGYEQYF. The CDR3 DNA reads TGCGCCAGCAGCTCGGGACAGGGCCTAGGCTACGAGCAGTACTTC.

This clone was observed a few times. One end of the junction fails to match germline, which may point to a read error. The chain combines TRBV12-3 or TRBV12-4 with TRBJ2-7, with 9 nucleotides matching TRBD2. The CDR3 totals 15 residues. This chain's CDR3 is CASSLNSGGAWEQYF. The CDR3 DNA reads as TGTGCCAGCAGTTTAAATAGCGGGGGCGCTTGGGAGCAATACTTC.

This clone occurred many times. The chain has TRBV5-1 and TRBJ2-5; 7 bases match TRBD1. This CDR3 is built from 15 residues. The ends lost 0 bases at V and 0 bases at J; junction bases unmatched: 2. Germline V gives CDR1 SGHRS, CDR2 YFSETQ. The CDR3 region is CASSLATGYQETQYF. Here the CDR3 DNA reads TGCGCCAGCAGCTTGGCGACAGGGTACCAAGAGACCCAGTACTTC.

This clone showed up many times. The V gene is TRBV3-1, the J gene TRBJ1-6; D call uncertain. CDR3 length: 16 amino acids. Germline V CDR1 and CDR2: LGHDT, YNNKEL (reference sequence). V was cut by 7 bases and J by 9 bases, with 22 bases left in between. The CDR3 region is CASTPRVPGTGSPLHF. The DNA of the CDR3 is TGTGCCAGCACCCCAAGGGTCCCAGGTACCGGTTCACCCCTCCACTTT.

As to this clone: The junction departs from germline at one end; a sequencing error may be responsible. The J gene is TRBJ2-6, the V gene TRBV6-2 or TRBV6-3; D is possibly TRBD2 (7 bases). The CDR3 is 21 amino acids. CDR1 and CDR2 from the germline V gene are MNHEY and SVGEGT. CDR3 region: CASSYPIRGAHTSSGANVLTF. In nucleotides, the CDR3 is TGTGCCAGCAGTTACCCAATCCGGGGGGCGCACACATCCTCTGGGGCCAACGTCCTTACTTTC.

Concerning this clone itself: Germline and junction disagree at one end, which may indicate a read error. The rearrangement joins TRBV27 to TRBJ1-5; D might be TRBD1 (5 bases). The CDR3 covers 17 residues. Germline V gene sequence: CDR1 MNHEY, CDR2 SMNVEV (reference sequence). In DNA, the CDR3 is TGCGCCAGCAGACCCTTGAGAGGGGTGCCGGTGAAACAGCCCCAGCATTTT. As protein: CASRPLRGVPVKQPQHF.